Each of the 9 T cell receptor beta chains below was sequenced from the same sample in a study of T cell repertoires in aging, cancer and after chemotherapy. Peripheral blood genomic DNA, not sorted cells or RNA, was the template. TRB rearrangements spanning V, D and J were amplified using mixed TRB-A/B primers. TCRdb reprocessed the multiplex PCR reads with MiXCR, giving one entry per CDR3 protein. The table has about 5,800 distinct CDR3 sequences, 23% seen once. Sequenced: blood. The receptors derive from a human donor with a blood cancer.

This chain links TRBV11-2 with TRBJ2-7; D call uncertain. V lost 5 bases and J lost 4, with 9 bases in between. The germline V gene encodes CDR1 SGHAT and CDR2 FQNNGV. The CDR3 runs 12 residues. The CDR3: CASSDTSYEQYF. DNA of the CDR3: TGTGCCAGCAGCGACACCAGTTACGAGCAGTACTTC.

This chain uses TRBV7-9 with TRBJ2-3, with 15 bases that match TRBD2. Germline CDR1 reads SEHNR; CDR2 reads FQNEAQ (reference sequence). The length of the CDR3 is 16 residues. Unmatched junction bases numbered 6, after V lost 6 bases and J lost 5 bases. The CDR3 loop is CASRGLAGGRVDTQYF. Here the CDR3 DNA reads TGTGCCAGCAGAGGACTAGCGGGGGGGCGAGTAGATACGCAGTATTTT.

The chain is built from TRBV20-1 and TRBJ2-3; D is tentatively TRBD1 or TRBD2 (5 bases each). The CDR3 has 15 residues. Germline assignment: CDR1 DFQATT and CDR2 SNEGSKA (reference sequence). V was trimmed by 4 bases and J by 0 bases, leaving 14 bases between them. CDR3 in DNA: TGCAGTGCTATGGGGACGGACGGTAGCACAGATACGCAGTATTTT. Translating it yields CSAMGTDGSTDTQYF.

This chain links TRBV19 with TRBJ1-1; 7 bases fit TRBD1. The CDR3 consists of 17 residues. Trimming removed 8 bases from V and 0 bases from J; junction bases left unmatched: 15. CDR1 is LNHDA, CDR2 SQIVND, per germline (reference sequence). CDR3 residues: CASQSLSTGQLNTEAFF. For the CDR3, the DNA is TGTGCCAGTCAAAGTCTCAGTACGGGACAGTTGAACACTGAAGCTTTCTTT.

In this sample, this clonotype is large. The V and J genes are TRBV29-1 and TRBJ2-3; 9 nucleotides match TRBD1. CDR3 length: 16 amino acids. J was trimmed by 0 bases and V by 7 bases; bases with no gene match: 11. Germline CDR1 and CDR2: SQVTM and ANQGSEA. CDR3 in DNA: TGCAGCGGCCGGGGACAGGGTTCCTCTAGCACAGATACGCAGTATTTT. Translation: CSGRGQGSSSTDTQYF.

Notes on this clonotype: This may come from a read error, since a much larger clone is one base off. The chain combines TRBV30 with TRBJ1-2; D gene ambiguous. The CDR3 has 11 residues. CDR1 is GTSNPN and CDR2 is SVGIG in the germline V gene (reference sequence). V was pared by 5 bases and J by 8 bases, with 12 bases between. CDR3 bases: TGTGCCTGGGGTGGGGTAGGCGGCTACACCTTC. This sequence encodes CAWGGVGGYTF.

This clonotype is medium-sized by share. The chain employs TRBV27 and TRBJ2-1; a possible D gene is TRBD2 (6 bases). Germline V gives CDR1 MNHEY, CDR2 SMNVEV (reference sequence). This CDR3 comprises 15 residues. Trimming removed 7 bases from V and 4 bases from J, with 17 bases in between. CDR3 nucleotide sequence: TGTGCCAGCACTCCGAAGGTAGCGGTATACAATGAGCAGTTCTTC. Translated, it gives CASTPKVAVYNEQFF.

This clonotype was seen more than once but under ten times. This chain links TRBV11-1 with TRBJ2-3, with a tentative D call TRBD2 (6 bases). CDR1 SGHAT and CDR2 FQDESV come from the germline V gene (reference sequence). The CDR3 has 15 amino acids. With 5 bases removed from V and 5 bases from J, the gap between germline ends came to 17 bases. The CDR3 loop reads CASSLRPDGRDTQYF. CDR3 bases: TGTGCCAGCAGCCTTCGTCCGGACGGGAGAGATACGCAGTATTTT.

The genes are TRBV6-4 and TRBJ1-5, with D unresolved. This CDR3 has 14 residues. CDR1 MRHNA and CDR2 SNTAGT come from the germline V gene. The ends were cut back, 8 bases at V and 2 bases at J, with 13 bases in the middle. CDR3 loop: CASAVAPGNQPQHF. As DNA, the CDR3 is TGTGCCAGCGCTGTGGCCCCTGGCAATCAGCCCCAGCATTTT.